The entry below gives a single T cell receptor beta chain sequence along with its context. Germline V gene sequence: CDR1 MGHRA, CDR2 YSYEKL. This CDR3 region has 15 residues. Trimming pared 1 base from V and 3 bases from J, leaving 13 bases between. The data stem from a study of shared T cell receptors in the human thymus. Data came from immunoSEQ multiplex PCR; TCRdb stores just in-frame clones and leaves some out. The sample shows 650,000 to 950,000 clones, approximately 85% of them seen only once. These data also formed part of another study, on human thymus T cells. That work states: Corrective heart surgery yielded the resections from which the thymus tissue came. Thymic and blood repertoires appeared to carry a bias in their V and J gene usage.

This clonotype was obtained from a girl under three years old with a congenital heart defect. The specimen sequenced was thymocytes. The rearrangement links TRBV4-1 to TRBJ2-7, with D tentatively TRBD1 (5 bases). As DNA, the CDR3 is TGCGCCAGCAGCCAAGGCCCGACAGCCAACTACGAGCAGTACTTC. Translation gives CASSQGPTANYEQYF.